Detailed here is one TCR beta chain. Its target is unknown. Sequencing was performed with immunoSEQ multiplex PCR; in TCRdb, only in-frame clones are kept and a portion is missing. The table shows 50,000 to 85,000 clones, with 83% occurring only once. The data derive from a study of OX40 agonist ivuxolimab in advanced cancers. Overall study findings and caveats: Patients with a partial response at 0.1-3.0 mg/kg had among the lowest clonal expansion.

After removal of 4 bases from V and 3 bases from J, the junction contained 10 bases not matched to a gene. Germline V gene data show CDR1 as SGHRS and CDR2 as YFSETQ. The CDR3 contains 17 residues. This clonotype was obtained from an adult with an advanced solid tumor such as melanoma, head and neck, liver or kidney cancer. This rearrangement joins TRBV5-1 to TRBJ2-1, with 10 bases aligning to TRBD2. Sample: CD4+ or CD8+ T cells sorted from blood, taken in a trial of the OX40 agonist ivuxolimab. The CDR3 is CASSPGMRTSGYNEQFF. CDR3 in DNA: TGCGCCAGCAGCCCCGGCATGAGGACTAGCGGCTACAATGAGCAGTTCTTC.